The source of this T cell receptor (beta chain) is a study of blood T cell repertoires in COVID-19. Study-level background: PBMCs, B-cell-depleted T cells, or T cells were the source of the cDNA or gDNA that made up the material.

This CDR3 has 15 amino acids. J lost 5 bases, V lost 1 base, and 5 bases had no gene match. Germline CDR1 is SGHRS and CDR2 is YFSETQ. In the authors' workflow: From reference gene primer amplification, estimates of nucleated cell counts were derived. TCRdb's table, derived via immunoSEQ multiplex PCR, lists solely in-frame clones and lacks some. That table furnishes V, J and clone size, whereas the DNA furnished D and trimming. The sample contains about 230,000 clones, roughly 80% of which appear only once. This chain uses TRBV5-1 with TRBJ2-1, with 8 bases fitting TRBD1. Sample: PBMCs or T cells enriched from blood (not recorded which). The receptor's source is a man aged 60 to 75 who had recovered from COVID-19. CDR3 DNA sequence: TGCGCCAGCAGCTTGACAGGGGGTTTCAACAATGAGCAGTTCTTC. This encodes CASSLTGGFNNEQFF.